Below are 25 T cell receptor beta chains sequenced from a single sample in a study of T cell changes during pregnancy in multiple sclerosis. Here immunoSEQ multiplex PCR was the method, and the copy in TCRdb shows in-frame clones only, minus some. Of about 72,000 clones in the sample, 91% were seen once. Sequencing was performed on peripheral blood, taken in the third trimester of pregnancy. The receptors derive from a female donor in good health, enrolled as a control in a pregnancy study.

The chain couples TRBV19 to TRBJ2-7; TRBD1 agrees at 9 bases. Per the germline V gene, CDR1 is LNHDA and CDR2 is SQIVND (reference sequence). The CDR3 totals 14 residues. Trimming at V came to 5 bases and at J to 6 bases, leaving 8 bases not matched to a gene. The chain's CDR3 is CASSSTGGDGEQYF. DNA of the CDR3: TGTGCCAGTAGTTCGACAGGGGGGGATGGCGAGCAGTACTTC.

The V gene is TRBV29-1, the J gene TRBJ2-7; D uncertain. The germline V gene has CDR1 SQVTM and CDR2 ANQGSEA. The CDR3 loop spans 13 amino acids. V lost 2 bases and J lost 1, with 9 bases in between. The CDR3 is CSVETEWSYEQYF. Here the CDR3 DNA reads TGCAGCGTTGAAACGGAGTGGTCCTACGAGCAGTACTTC.

This chain uses TRBV18 with TRBJ1-5; 10 nucleotides match TRBD1. The germline CDR1 and CDR2 sequences are KGHSH and LQKENI. The CDR3 has 17 residues. After removal of 2 bases from V and 2 bases from J, the junction contained 6 bases not matched to a gene. The CDR3 region is CASSPGDRGVGNQPQHF. Here the CDR3 DNA reads TGTGCCAGCTCACCAGGGGACAGGGGCGTCGGCAATCAGCCCCAGCATTTT.

The chain joins TRBV30 to TRBJ2-1; 16 positions agree with TRBD2. The CDR3 loop spans 17 amino acids. From germline, CDR1 is GTSNPN and CDR2 SVGIG (reference sequence). V dropped 3 bases and J dropped 6; count of bases not matched to a gene: 8. CDR3 in DNA: TGTGCCTGGAGGGGGACTAGCGGGAGGGCCATTCTCAATGAGCAGTTCTTC. Protein sequence: CAWRGTSGRAILNEQFF. Full variable domain (rest looked up from reference TRBV30 and TRBJ2-1): SQTIHQWPATLVQPVGSPLSLECTVEGTSNPNLYWYRQAAGRGLQLLFYSVGIGQISSEVPQNLSASRPQDRQFILSSKKLLLSDSGFYLCAWRGTSGRAILNEQFFGPGTRLTVL.

V usage is TRBV28 and J usage is TRBJ2-3; D is possibly TRBD1 (6 bases). CDR3 size: 16 residues. Trimming stripped 7 bases from V and 2 bases from J, with 19 bases between. Germline CDR1 MDHEN, CDR2 SYDVKM. Here the CDR3 DNA reads TGTGCCAGCAACCTTTCTAGGGGGTTATTCACAGATACGCAGTATTTT. Translation gives CASNLSRGLFTDTQYF.

The CDR3 region has the DNA TGTGCCAGCAGCGTGGAGCCTGGAAACACCATATATTTT. It encodes CASSVEPGNTIYF. The rearrangement uses TRBV7-2 and TRBJ1-3, with no clear D. This CDR3 is built from 13 residues. Trimming left V 5 bases short and J 2 bases short, with 7 bases between. Germline CDR1 is SGHTA and CDR2 is FQGNSA. Full variable domain (remainder filled in from reference TRBV7-2 and TRBJ1-3): GAGVSQSPSNKVTEKGKDVELRCDPISGHTALYWYRQSLGQGLEFLIYFQGNSAPDKSGLPSDRFSAERTGGSVSTLTIQRTQQEDSAVYLCASSVEPGNTIYFGEGSWLTVV.

Of note for this clone: This sample also contains other DNA sequences that code for the same CDR3. The gene calls are TRBV6-1 and TRBJ1-1; no definite D call. V shed 3 bases and J shed 0 bases, with 5 bases lying between them. This CDR3 spans 13 amino acids. Germline CDR1 MNHNS, CDR2 SASEGT. CDR3 sequence reads: CASSDRMNTEAFF. The CDR3 DNA is TGTGCCAGCAGTGACCGTATGAACACTGAAGCTTTCTTT.

The J gene is TRBJ2-3, the V gene TRBV19; 11 bases are a match to TRBD2. This CDR3 has 16 residues. The germline gives CDR1 LNHDA, CDR2 SQIVND (reference sequence). Trimming took 3 bases from V and 5 from J; bases not matched to a gene: 7. This CDR3 reads CASSITPGLAGDTQYF. CDR3 DNA sequence: TGTGCCAGTAGTATTACTCCTGGACTAGCGGGAGATACGCAGTATTTT. Filled out from reference TRBV19 and TRBJ2-3, the complete variable domain reads DGGITQSPKYLFRKEGQNVTLSCEQNLNHDAMYWYRQDPGQGLRLIYYSQIVNDFQKGDIAEGYSVSREKKESFPLTVTSAQKNPTAFYLCASSITPGLAGDTQYFGPGTRLTVL.

As DNA, the CDR3 is TGTGCCACCAGCAGAGAGACAGGGGGTTCAGAGACCCAGTACTTC. Its protein is CATSRETGGSETQYF. J is TRBJ2-5 and V is TRBV15, with 9 positions matching TRBD1. V gave up 0 bases and J gave up 4 bases; unmatched junction bases: 3. The CDR3 covers 15 residues. The V gene's germline CDR1 is LNHNV and CDR2 YYDKDF (reference sequence). Together with reference TRBV15 and TRBJ2-5, the CDR3 gives the full variable domain: DAMVIQNPRYQVTQFGKPVTLSCSQTLNHNVMYWYQQKSSQAPKLLFHYYDKDFNNEADTPDNFQSRRPNTSFCFLDIRSPGLGDTAMYLCATSRETGGSETQYFGPGTRLLVL.

The chain recombines TRBV11-1 with TRBJ2-7; TRBD1 matches at 9 bases. Trimming at V came to 2 bases and at J to 4 bases, leaving 12 bases not matched to a gene. Germline CDR1 is SGHAT and CDR2 is FQDESV (reference sequence). The CDR3 is made up of 17 amino acids. The CDR3 loop is CASSLHLGQGSEYEQYF. DNA of the CDR3: TGTGCCAGCAGCTTACATCTGGGACAGGGCTCGGAATACGAGCAGTACTTC.

The chain uses TRBV5-1 and TRBJ2-5; 8 nucleotides agree with TRBD2. This CDR3 spans 15 amino acids. The V gene end was trimmed by 0 bases and the J gene end by 5 bases; junction bases not matched to a gene: 6. The germline CDR1 and CDR2 sequences are SGHRS and YFSETQ. CDR3: CASSLEAGGGETQYF. CDR3 nucleotide sequence: TGCGCCAGCAGCTTGGAGGCGGGGGGCGGGGAGACCCAGTACTTC.

The chain uses TRBV10-1 and TRBJ2-4; D unresolved. V lost 3 bases and J lost 6, with 3 bases in between. The length of the CDR3 is 11 residues. CDR1 WNHNN and CDR2 SYGVQD come from the germline V gene (reference sequence). CDR3: CASSDGNIQYF. For the CDR3, the DNA is TGCGCCAGCAGTGACGGAAACATTCAGTACTTC.

This rearrangement joins TRBV18 to TRBJ2-2; D ambiguous. Trimming pared 3 bases from V and 0 bases from J, leaving 14 bases between. This CDR3 has 17 amino acids. CDR1 KGHSH and CDR2 LQKENI come from the germline V gene. The CDR3 loop reads CASSPLTTLTNTGELFF. The CDR3 DNA sequence: TGTGCCAGCTCACCTCTAACCACCCTTACGAACACCGGGGAGCTGTTTTTT.

V is TRBV9 and J is TRBJ1-6, with D unresolved. The CDR3 covers 12 residues. V shed 3 bases and J shed 14 bases, with 12 bases lying between them. Looked up from germline, CDR1 is SGDLS and CDR2 is YYNGEE. CDR3: CASSGHLGTLHF. CDR3 nucleotide sequence: TGTGCCAGCAGCGGACACCTCGGAACCCTCCACTTT. The full variable domain, in which reference TRBV9 and TRBJ1-6 provide the parts outside the CDR3, is DSGVTQTPKHLITATGQRVTLRCSPRSGDLSVYWYQQSLDQGLQFLIQYYNGEERAKGNILERFSAQQFPDLHSELNLSSLELGDSALYFCASSGHLGTLHFGNGTRLTVT.

J is TRBJ2-7 and V is TRBV19; possible D gene TRBD2, 6 bases. This CDR3 is 14 amino acids long. V lost 5 bases and J lost 2, with 13 bases in between. Looked up from germline, CDR1 is LNHDA and CDR2 is SQIVND (reference sequence). The CDR3 sequence: CASSVSGVPYEQYF. CDR3 in DNA: TGTGCCAGTAGTGTTAGCGGAGTCCCCTACGAGCAGTACTTC.

V gene TRBV19 combines with J gene TRBJ2-5; TRBD1 matches 9 bases. The CDR3 has 14 residues. V dropped 3 bases and J dropped 5; count of bases not matched to a gene: 4. Looked up from germline, CDR1 is LNHDA and CDR2 is SQIVND (reference sequence). CDR3: CASSMGQGYETQYF. The CDR3 nucleotides read TGTGCCAGTAGTATGGGACAGGGTTACGAGACCCAGTACTTC.

The J gene is TRBJ2-7, the V gene TRBV6-5; D remains ambiguous. This CDR3 contains 11 residues. Germline V CDR1 and CDR2: MNHEY, SVGAGI. V was cut by 7 bases and J by 3 bases, with 7 bases left in between. CDR3 in DNA: TGTGCCAGCAACAACCTCTACGAGCAGTACTTC. Protein sequence: CASNNLYEQYF.

The rearrangement joins TRBV4-3 to TRBJ1-3; TRBD1 matches 8 bases. Per germline, CDR1 LGHNA and CDR2 YSLEER. J was trimmed by 4 bases and V by 0 bases; bases with no gene match: 5. This CDR3 spans 16 amino acids. Here the CDR3 DNA reads TGCGCCAGCAGCCAAGATGGCAGGGGGCACGGAAACACCATATATTTT. It yields the protein CASSQDGRGHGNTIYF.

The chain recombines TRBV18 with TRBJ1-2, with 7 positions matching TRBD1. The length of the CDR3 is 12 residues. Germline CDR1 reads KGHSH; CDR2 reads LQKENI. Trimming at V came to 6 bases and at J to 7 bases, leaving 5 bases not matched to a gene. The CDR3 region is CASSDRTGGYTF. CDR3 DNA: TGTGCCAGCTCGGACAGGACAGGTGGCTACACCTTC.

The chain recombines TRBV15 with TRBJ2-7, with D perhaps TRBD2 (5 bases). The CDR3 is made up of 14 amino acids. V lost 0 bases and J lost 3, with 9 bases in between. From germline, CDR1 is LNHNV and CDR2 YYDKDF (reference sequence). The CDR3: CATSRDAGRYEQYF. CDR3 nucleotide sequence: TGTGCCACCAGCAGAGATGCGGGCCGCTACGAGCAGTACTTC. Looking up the rest from reference TRBV15 and TRBJ2-7 gives the full variable domain: DAMVIQNPRYQVTQFGKPVTLSCSQTLNHNVMYWYQQKSSQAPKLLFHYYDKDFNNEADTPDNFQSRRPNTSFCFLDIRSPGLGDTAMYLCATSRDAGRYEQYFGPGTRLTVT.

This rearrangement joins TRBV18 to TRBJ2-3; 10 nucleotides match TRBD1. Germline CDR1 reads KGHSH; CDR2 reads LQKENI. With 3 bases clipped from V and 4 bases from J, the junction kept 7 bases outside the gene matches. CDR3 length: 16 amino acids. The CDR3 sequence is CASSPLGTGAADTQYF. The CDR3 coding sequence is TGTGCCAGCTCACCGTTAGGGACAGGGGCTGCAGATACGCAGTATTTT.

The count of this clone is one. The chain links TRBV19 to TRBJ1-1, with 9 bases matching TRBD1. The ends lost 2 bases at V and 4 bases at J; junction bases unmatched: 8. The CDR3 loop spans 16 amino acids. Germline V gene lookup returns CDR1 LNHDA and CDR2 SQIVND (reference sequence). The CDR3 reads CASSILPGDRATEAFF. CDR3 coding DNA: TGTGCCAGTAGTATACTGCCCGGGGACAGGGCCACTGAAGCTTTCTTT.

The sample holds a few counts of this clone. This chain links TRBV21-1 with TRBJ1-6; TRBD1 is the table's D call, not checked against the DNA. TRBV21-1 is a pseudogene segment. This CDR3 spans 18 amino acids. CDR3 sequence reads: CASSKEGDRGDYNSPLHF. CDR3 bases: TGTGCCAGCAGCAAAGAGGGAGACAGGGGGGATTATAATTCACCCCTCCACTTT.

This clone came up once. The gene calls are TRBV5-1 and TRBJ1-1; D unresolved. V lost 4 bases and J 5 bases, leaving 12 bases between the germline ends. Per the germline V gene, CDR1 is SGHRS and CDR2 is YFSETQ. The CDR3 sequence is 13 residues long. The CDR3 is CASSADSGTEAFF. CDR3 in DNA: TGCGCCAGCAGCGCCGACTCTGGTACTGAAGCTTTCTTT. Full variable domain (outside the CDR3, taken from reference TRBV5-1 and TRBJ1-1): KAGVTQTPRYLIKTRGQQVTLSCSPISGHRSVSWYQQTPGQGLQFLFEYFSETQRNKGNFPGRFSGRQFSNSRSEMNVSTLELGDSALYLCASSADSGTEAFFGQGTRLTVV.

DNA for the CDR3: TGCGCCAGCAGCCAAGATCCGGCGGACTCCTACGAGCAGTACTTC. Its protein is CASSQDPADSYEQYF. This sequence joins TRBV4-1 and TRBJ2-7; D uncertain. The length of the CDR3 is 15 residues. Germline-derived CDR1 and CDR2 are MGHRA and YSYEKL. V lost 0 bases and J lost 0, with 9 bases in between.